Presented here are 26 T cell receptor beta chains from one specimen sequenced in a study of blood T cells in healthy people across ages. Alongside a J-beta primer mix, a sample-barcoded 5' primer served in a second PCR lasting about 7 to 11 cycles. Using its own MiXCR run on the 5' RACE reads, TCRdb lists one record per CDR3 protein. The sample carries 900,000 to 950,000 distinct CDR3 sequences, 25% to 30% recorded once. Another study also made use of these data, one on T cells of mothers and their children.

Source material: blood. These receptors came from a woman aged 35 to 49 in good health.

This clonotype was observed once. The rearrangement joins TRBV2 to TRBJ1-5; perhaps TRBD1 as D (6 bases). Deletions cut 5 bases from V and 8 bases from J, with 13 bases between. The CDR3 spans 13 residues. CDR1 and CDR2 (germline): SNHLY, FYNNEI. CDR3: CASSKQGVEPQHF. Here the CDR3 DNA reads TGTGCCAGCAGTAAACAGGGAGTTGAGCCCCAGCATTTT.

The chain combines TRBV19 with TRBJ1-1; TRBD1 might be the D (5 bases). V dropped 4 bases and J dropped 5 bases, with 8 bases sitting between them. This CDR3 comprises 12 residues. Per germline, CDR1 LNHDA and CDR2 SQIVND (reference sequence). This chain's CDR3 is CASSRGKTEAFF. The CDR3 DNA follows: TGTGCCAGTAGTAGGGGGAAAACTGAAGCTTTCTTT. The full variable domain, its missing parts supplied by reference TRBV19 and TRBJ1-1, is DGGITQSPKYLFRKEGQNVTLSCEQNLNHDAMYWYRQDPGQGLRLIYYSQIVNDFQKGDIAEGYSVSREKKESFPLTVTSAQKNPTAFYLCASSRGKTEAFFGQGTRLTVV.

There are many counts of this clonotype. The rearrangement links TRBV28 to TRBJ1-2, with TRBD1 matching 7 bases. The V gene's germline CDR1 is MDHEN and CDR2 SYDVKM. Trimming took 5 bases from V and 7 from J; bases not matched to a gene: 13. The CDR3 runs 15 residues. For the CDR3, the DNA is TGTGCCAGCAGTCCCAACGGACAGGCCCGTCGTGGCTACACCTTC. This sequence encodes CASSPNGQARRGYTF.

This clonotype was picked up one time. The CDR3 loop reads CASSGPGLVDNEQFF. The CDR3 nucleotides read TGCGCCAGCAGCGGACCGGGACTAGTTGACAATGAGCAGTTCTTC. The chain has TRBV5-1 and TRBJ2-1, with 8 nucleotides matching TRBD2. The trim removed 4 bases at V and 5 bases at J, leaving 8 bases unmatched. Germline V gives CDR1 SGHRS, CDR2 YFSETQ. The CDR3 extends over 15 amino acids. The variable domain in full, with the rest retrieved from reference TRBV5-1 and TRBJ2-1, is KAGVTQTPRYLIKTRGQQVTLSCSPISGHRSVSWYQQTPGQGLQFLFEYFSETQRNKGNFPGRFSGRQFSNSRSEMNVSTLELGDSALYLCASSGPGLVDNEQFFGPGTRLTVL.

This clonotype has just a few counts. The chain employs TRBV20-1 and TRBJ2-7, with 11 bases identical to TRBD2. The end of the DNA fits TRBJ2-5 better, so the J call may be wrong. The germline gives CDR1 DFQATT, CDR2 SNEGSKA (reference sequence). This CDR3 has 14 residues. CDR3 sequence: CSASSGRVQETQYF. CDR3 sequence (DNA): TGCAGTGCTAGTAGCGGGAGGGTTCAAGAGACCCAGTACTTC.

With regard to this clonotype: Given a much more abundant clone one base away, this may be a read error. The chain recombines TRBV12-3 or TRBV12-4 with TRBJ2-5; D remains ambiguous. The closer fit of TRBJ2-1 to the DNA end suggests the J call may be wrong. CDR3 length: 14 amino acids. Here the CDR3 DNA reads TGTGCCAGCAGCCGGACGAGCTACCAAGAGACCCAGTTCTTC. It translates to CASSRTSYQETQFF.

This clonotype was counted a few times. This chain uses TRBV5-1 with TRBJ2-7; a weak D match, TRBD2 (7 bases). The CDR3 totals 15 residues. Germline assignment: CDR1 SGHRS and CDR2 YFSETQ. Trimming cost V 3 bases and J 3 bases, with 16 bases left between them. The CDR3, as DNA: TGCGCCAGCAGCTACGCCCCAGGGGAGGGCTACGAGCAGTACTTC. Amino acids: CASSYAPGEGYEQYF. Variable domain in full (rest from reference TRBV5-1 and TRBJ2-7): KAGVTQTPRYLIKTRGQQVTLSCSPISGHRSVSWYQQTPGQGLQFLFEYFSETQRNKGNFPGRFSGRQFSNSRSEMNVSTLELGDSALYLCASSYAPGEGYEQYFGPGTRLTVT.

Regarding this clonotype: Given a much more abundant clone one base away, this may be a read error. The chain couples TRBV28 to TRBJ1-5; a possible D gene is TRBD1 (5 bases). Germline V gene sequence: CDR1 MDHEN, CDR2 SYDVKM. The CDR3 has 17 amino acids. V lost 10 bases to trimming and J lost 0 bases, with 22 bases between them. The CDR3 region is CATAGGRQYYSNQPQHF. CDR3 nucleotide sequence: TGTGCCACCGCCGGGGGTAGACAGTACTATAGCAATCAGCCCCAGCATTTT.

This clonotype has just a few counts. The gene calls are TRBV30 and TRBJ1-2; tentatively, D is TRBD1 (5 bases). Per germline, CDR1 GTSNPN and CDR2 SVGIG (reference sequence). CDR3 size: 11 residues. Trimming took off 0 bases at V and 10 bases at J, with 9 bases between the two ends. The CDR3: CAWSVGGDYTF. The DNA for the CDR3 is TGTGCCTGGAGTGTAGGAGGGGACTACACCTTC.

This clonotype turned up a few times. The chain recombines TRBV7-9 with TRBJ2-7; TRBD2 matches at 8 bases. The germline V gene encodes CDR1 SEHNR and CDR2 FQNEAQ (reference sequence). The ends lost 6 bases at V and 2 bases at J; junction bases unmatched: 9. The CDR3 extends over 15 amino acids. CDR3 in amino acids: CASSPTREGTYEQYF. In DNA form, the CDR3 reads TGTGCCAGCAGTCCGACTCGGGAGGGGACCTACGAGCAGTACTTC. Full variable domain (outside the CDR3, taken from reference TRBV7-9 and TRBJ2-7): DTGVSQNPRHKITKRGQNVTFRCDPISEHNRLYWYRQTLGQGPEFLTYFQNEAQLEKSRLLSDRFSAERPKGSFSTLEIQRTEQGDSAMYLCASSPTREGTYEQYFGPGTRLTVT.

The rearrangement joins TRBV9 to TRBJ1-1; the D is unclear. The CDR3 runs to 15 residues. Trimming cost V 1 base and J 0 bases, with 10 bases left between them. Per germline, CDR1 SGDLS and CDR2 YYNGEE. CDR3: CASSVRGTLNTEAFF. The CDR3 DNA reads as TGTGCCAGCAGCGTAAGAGGCACCCTGAACACTGAAGCTTTCTTT.

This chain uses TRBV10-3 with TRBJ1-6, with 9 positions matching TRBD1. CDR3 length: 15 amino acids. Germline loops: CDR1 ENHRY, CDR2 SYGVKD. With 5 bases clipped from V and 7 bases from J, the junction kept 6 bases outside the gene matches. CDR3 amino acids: CAISINRGQNSPLHF. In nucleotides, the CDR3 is TGTGCCATCAGTATTAACAGGGGGCAGAATTCACCCCTCCACTTT.

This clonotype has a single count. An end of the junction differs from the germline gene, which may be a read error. Here the CDR3 reads CASSLAVGPQDKDIQYF. CDR3 in DNA: TGCGCCAGCAGCTTGGCCGTGGGACCCCAGGACAAAGACATTCAGTACTTC. This chain joins TRBV5-1 and TRBJ2-4; D is possibly TRBD1 or TRBD2 (5 bases each). This CDR3 region has 17 residues. CDR1 SGHRS and CDR2 YFSETQ come from the germline V gene.

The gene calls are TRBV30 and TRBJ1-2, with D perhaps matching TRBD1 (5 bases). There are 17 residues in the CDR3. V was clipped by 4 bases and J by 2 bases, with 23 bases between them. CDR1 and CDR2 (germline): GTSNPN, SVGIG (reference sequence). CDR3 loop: CAWKSLVGARGNYGYTF. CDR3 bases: TGTGCCTGGAAAAGCTTGGTAGGGGCCCGGGGAAACTATGGCTACACCTTC.

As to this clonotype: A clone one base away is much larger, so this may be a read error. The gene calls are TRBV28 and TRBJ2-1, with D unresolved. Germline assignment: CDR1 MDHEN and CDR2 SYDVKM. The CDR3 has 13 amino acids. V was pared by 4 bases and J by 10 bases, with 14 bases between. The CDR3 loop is CASSSFPSYEQFF. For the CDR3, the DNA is TGTGCCAGCAGTTCCTTCCCATCTTACGAGCAGTTCTTC.

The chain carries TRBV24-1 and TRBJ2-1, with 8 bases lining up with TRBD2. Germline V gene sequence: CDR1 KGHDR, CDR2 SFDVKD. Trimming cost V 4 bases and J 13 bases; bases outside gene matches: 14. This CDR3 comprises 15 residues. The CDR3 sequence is CATSDQGLGQETQFF. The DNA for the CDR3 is TGTGCCACCAGTGACCAGGGACTAGGGCAAGAGACCCAGTTCTTC.

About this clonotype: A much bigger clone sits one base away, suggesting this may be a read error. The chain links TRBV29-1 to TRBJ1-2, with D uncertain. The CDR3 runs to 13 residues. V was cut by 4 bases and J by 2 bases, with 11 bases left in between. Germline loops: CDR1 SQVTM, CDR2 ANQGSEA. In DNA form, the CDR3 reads TGCAGCGTTGGCGAAGGGTCCAACTATGGCTACACCTTC. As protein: CSVGEGSNYGYTF.

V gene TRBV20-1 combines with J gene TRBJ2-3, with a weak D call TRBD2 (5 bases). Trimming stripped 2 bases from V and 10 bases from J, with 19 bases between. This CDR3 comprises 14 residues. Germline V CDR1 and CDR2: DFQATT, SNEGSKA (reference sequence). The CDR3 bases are TGCAGTGCTAGACCCAGCGGACTCAGATATCCGCAGTATTTT. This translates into CSARPSGLRYPQYF.

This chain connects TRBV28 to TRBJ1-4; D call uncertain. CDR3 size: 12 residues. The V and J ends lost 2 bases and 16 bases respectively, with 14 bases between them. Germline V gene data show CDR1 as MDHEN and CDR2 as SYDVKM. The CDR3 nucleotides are TGTGCCAGCAGTTTAGTAGGAGGTACGCAGTTTTTT. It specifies CASSLVGGTQFF.

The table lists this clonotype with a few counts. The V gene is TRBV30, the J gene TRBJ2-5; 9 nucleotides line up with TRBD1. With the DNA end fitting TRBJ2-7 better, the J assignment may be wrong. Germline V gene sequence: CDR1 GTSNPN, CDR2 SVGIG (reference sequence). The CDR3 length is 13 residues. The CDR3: CAWDPGQGTEQYF. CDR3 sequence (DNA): TGTGCCTGGGATCCCGGACAGGGGACCGAGCAGTACTTC.

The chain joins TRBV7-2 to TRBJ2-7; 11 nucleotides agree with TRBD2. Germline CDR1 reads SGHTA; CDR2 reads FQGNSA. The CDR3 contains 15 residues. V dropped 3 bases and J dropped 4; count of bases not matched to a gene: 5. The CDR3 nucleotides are TGTGCCAGCAGCTTGAGTAGGACTAGCGGGTACGAGCAGTACGTC. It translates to CASSLSRTSGYEQYV.

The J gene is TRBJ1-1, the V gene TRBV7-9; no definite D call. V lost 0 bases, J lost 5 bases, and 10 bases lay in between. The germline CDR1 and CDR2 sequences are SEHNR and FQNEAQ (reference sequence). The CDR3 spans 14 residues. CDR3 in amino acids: CASSLAVEGTEAFF. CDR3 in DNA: TGTGCCAGCAGCTTAGCGGTTGAGGGAACTGAAGCTTTCTTT.

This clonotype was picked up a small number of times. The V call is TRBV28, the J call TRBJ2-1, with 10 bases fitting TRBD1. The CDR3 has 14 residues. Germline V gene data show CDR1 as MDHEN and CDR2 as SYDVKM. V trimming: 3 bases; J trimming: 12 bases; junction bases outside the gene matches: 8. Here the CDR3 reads CASSLVVGDRGQFF. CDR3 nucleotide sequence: TGTGCCAGCAGTTTGGTCGTCGGGGACAGGGGGCAGTTCTTC.

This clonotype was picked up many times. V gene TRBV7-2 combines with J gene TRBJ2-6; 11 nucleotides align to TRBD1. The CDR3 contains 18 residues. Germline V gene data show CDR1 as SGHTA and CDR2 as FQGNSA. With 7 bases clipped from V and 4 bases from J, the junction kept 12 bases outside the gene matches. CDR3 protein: CASTVRDRGTSGANVLTF. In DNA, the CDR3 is TGTGCCAGCACCGTCCGGGACAGGGGGACGTCCGGGGCCAACGTCCTGACTTTC.

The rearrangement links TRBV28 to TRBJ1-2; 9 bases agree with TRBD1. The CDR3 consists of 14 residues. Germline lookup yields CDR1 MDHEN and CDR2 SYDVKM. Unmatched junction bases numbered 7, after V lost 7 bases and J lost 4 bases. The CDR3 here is CASTKDRGSYGYTF. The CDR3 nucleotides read TGTGCCAGCACCAAGGACAGGGGATCCTATGGCTACACCTTC.

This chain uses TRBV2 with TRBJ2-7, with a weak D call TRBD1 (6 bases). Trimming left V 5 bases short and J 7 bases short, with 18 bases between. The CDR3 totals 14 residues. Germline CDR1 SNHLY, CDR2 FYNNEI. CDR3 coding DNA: TGTGCCAGCAGTACAGGGTCGGGGTACAATGAGCAGTACTTC. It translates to CASSTGSGYNEQYF.